The 32 T cell receptor beta chains reported below all come from one sample, sequenced in a study of shared clonotypes between healthy human individuals (dated by TCRdb to about 2020). The method was the immunoSEQ multiplex PCR assay. The table comes from immuneACCESS by way of TCRdb, which keeps in-frame sequences with V and J called. Part of the clones is missing from these tables; in studies checked, under half for an unresolved V gene and the rest for unknown reasons. The sample records millions of clones, around 94% of which are singletons. The ten largest account for around 0.14% of the sample. The sample comprised naive CD4+ T cells sorted from blood. The cell subset or site label of this sample denotes: CD45RA+ positively selected. The receptors derive from a man younger than 30 in good health.

CDR3 in amino acids: CASSPSGQGMGGPQHF. DNA for the CDR3: TGTGCCAGCTCACCATCGGGACAGGGGATGGGGGGGCCCCAGCATTTT. The gene calls are TRBV18 and TRBJ1-5; TRBD1 matches 10 bases. The CDR3 length is 16 residues. V gave up 2 bases and J gave up 9 bases; unmatched junction bases: 10. Germline V gene sequence: CDR1 KGHSH, CDR2 LQKENI.

CDR3: CASSQVPDRGWDNEQFF. The DNA of the CDR3 is TGTGCCAGCAGCCAAGTCCCTGACAGGGGTTGGGACAATGAGCAGTTCTTC. The chain joins TRBV14 to TRBJ2-1; 8 nucleotides agree with TRBD1. Trimming removed 1 base from V and 5 bases from J; junction bases left unmatched: 10. Per the germline V gene, CDR1 is SGHDN and CDR2 is FVKESK. The length of the CDR3 is 17 residues.

The chain uses TRBV15 and TRBJ2-7, with 9 bases aligning to TRBD1. With V trimmed by 0 bases and J by 2 bases, 2 bases remained unmatched. Germline CDR1 and CDR2: LNHNV and YYDKDF (reference sequence). The CDR3 totals 15 residues. The CDR3 nucleotides read TGTGCCACCAGCAGAGAGACAGGGGGAACCTACGAGCAGTACTTC. Translation gives CATSRETGGTYEQYF.

This chain joins TRBV4-2 and TRBJ1-1; D may be TRBD1 (5 bases). The CDR3 spans 15 residues. Germline V lookup: CDR1 LGHNA, CDR2 YNFKEQ. Deletions cut 0 bases from V and 1 base from J, with 9 bases between. CDR3 residues: CASSQEGRGNTEAFF. CDR3 bases: TGTGCCAGCAGCCAAGAGGGACGGGGGAACACTGAAGCTTTCTTT.

CDR3 protein: CASTNPGGSYGYTF. CDR3 nucleotides: TGTGCCAGCACCAACCCAGGGGGCAGCTATGGCTACACCTTC. The J gene is TRBJ1-2, the V gene TRBV6-5; 8 bases fit TRBD1. CDR1 and CDR2 (germline): MNHEY, SVGAGI. J lost 4 bases, V lost 7 bases, and 8 bases had no gene match. The CDR3 length is 14 residues.

V usage is TRBV6-4 and J usage is TRBJ1-1, with 10 bases fitting TRBD1. The trim removed 6 bases at V and 5 bases at J, leaving 3 bases unmatched. Germline values: CDR1 MRHNA, CDR2 SNTAGT. The CDR3 covers 13 residues. The CDR3 DNA is TGTGCCAGCAGGAGGACAGGGGGTACTGAAGCTTTCTTT. Translated, it gives CASRRTGGTEAFF.

The CDR3 nucleotides are TGCGCCAGCAGATCAACCGGGACAGAAAATTCACCCCTCCACTTT. Translated: CASRSTGTENSPLHF. The chain recombines TRBV5-1 with TRBJ1-6, with TRBD1 matching 7 bases. The ends lost 5 bases at V and 7 bases at J; junction bases unmatched: 9. The CDR3 sequence is 15 residues long. The germline V gene encodes CDR1 SGHRS and CDR2 YFSETQ. Full variable domain (outside the CDR3, taken from reference TRBV5-1 and TRBJ1-6): KAGVTQTPRYLIKTRGQQVTLSCSPISGHRSVSWYQQTPGQGLQFLFEYFSETQRNKGNFPGRFSGRQFSNSRSEMNVSTLELGDSALYLCASRSTGTENSPLHFGNGTRLTVT.

The V gene is TRBV10-3, the J gene TRBJ2-3; a possible D gene is TRBD2 (6 bases). Germline CDR1 reads ENHRY; CDR2 reads SYGVKD. The length of the CDR3 is 15 residues. V lost 4 bases, J lost 1 base, and 12 bases lay in between. Written as DNA, the CDR3 is TGTGCCATCAGTGGCTCGGGGGACGGCACAGATACGCAGTATTTT. Translating it yields CAISGSGDGTDTQYF.

This sequence joins TRBV7-2 and TRBJ2-1; D is perhaps TRBD2 (6 bases). CDR1 SGHTA and CDR2 FQGNSA come from the germline V gene. The CDR3 is 15 residues long. V lost 5 bases and J 11 bases, leaving 22 bases between the germline ends. The CDR3 DNA reads TGTGCCAGCAGCCAAACTCGAGGGACGGGAGTCAAGCAGTTCTTC. This sequence encodes CASSQTRGTGVKQFF.

The chain couples TRBV10-1 to TRBJ1-1; TRBD1 is a possible D gene (6 bases). The germline gives CDR1 WNHNN, CDR2 SYGVQD (reference sequence). There are 13 residues in the CDR3. The V gene lost 5 bases and the J gene lost 7 bases, with 14 bases spanning the gap. CDR3 residues: CASSTQGGGEAFF. The CDR3 DNA follows: TGCGCCAGCAGTACGCAGGGAGGGGGTGAAGCTTTCTTT.

This chain links TRBV2 with TRBJ2-4; no definite D call. This CDR3 is built from 13 residues. V was cut by 3 bases and J by 4 bases, with 7 bases left in between. Germline CDR1 is SNHLY and CDR2 is FYNNEI. This CDR3 is CASSDGGKNIQYF. The CDR3 coding sequence is TGTGCCAGCAGTGACGGCGGTAAAAACATTCAGTACTTC.

This chain links TRBV10-3 with TRBJ2-3, with a weak D call TRBD2 (6 bases). V was pared by 6 bases and J by 6 bases, with 16 bases between. CDR1 and CDR2 (germline): ENHRY, SYGVKD. The CDR3 spans 14 residues. The CDR3 region has the DNA TGTGCCATCAGCGACAGTGGCCGGGGGGATACGCAGTATTTT. Its translation: CAISDSGRGDTQYF.

The sample holds one count of this clone. The gene calls are TRBV6-4 and TRBJ2-7; TRBD1 matches at 7 bases. V shed 2 bases, J shed 7 bases, and the junction held 14 bases outside the gene matches. The CDR3 has 16 residues. Germline V gives CDR1 MRHNA, CDR2 SNTAGT. This chain's CDR3 is CASSDPIPGQPLEQYF. CDR3 DNA sequence: TGTGCCAGCAGTGACCCGATCCCGGGACAGCCTTTGGAGCAGTACTTC.

Comments on this clone: The sample has other DNA sequences that encode this CDR3 too. The chain joins TRBV28 to TRBJ1-1; 7 nucleotides align to TRBD1. The ends lost 5 bases at V and 0 bases at J; junction bases unmatched: 0. The CDR3 extends over 13 amino acids. Germline V gene lookup returns CDR1 MDHEN and CDR2 SYDVKM. CDR3 sequence (DNA): TGTGCCAGCAGTGGGACAGTGAACACTGAAGCTTTCTTT. Its translation is CASSGTVNTEAFF.

This clone was seen just once. The V gene is TRBV10-3, the J gene TRBJ1-6, with D possibly TRBD1 on 6 matching bases. CDR1 and CDR2 from the germline V gene are ENHRY and SYGVKD. The CDR3 covers 15 residues. Trimming left V 3 bases short and J 5 bases short, with 11 bases between. Written as DNA, the CDR3 is TGTGCCATCAGTGACCGACAGGCGAATAATTCACCCCTCCACTTT. Translation gives CAISDRQANNSPLHF.

V is TRBV5-4 and J is TRBJ2-5; no definite D call. The V gene lost 0 bases and the J gene lost 5 bases, with 14 bases spanning the gap. CDR1 and CDR2 (germline): SGHNT, YYREEE (reference sequence). The CDR3 length is 15 residues. CDR3 DNA sequence: TGTGCCAGCAGCTTGGGGGTCATGGAAAGTGAGACCCAGTACTTC. Amino acid sequence: CASSLGVMESETQYF.

This chain links TRBV4-1 with TRBJ2-5; the match to TRBD2 covers 12 bases. Trimming at V came to 3 bases and at J to 0 bases, leaving 11 bases not matched to a gene. Germline CDR1 and CDR2: MGHRA and YSYEKL. The CDR3 covers 19 residues. The CDR3 protein is CASSQVTSGGLKYQETQYF. The DNA of the CDR3 is TGCGCCAGCAGCCAGGTGACTAGCGGGGGCCTTAAGTACCAAGAGACCCAGTACTTC.

The CDR3 is CASSFARGDTEAFF. In nucleotides, the CDR3 is TGTGCCAGCAGTTTTGCGAGGGGGGACACTGAAGCTTTCTTT. The chain uses TRBV27 and TRBJ1-1, with D possibly matching TRBD1 (6 bases). Deletions cut 3 bases from V and 3 bases from J, with 11 bases between. Germline-derived CDR1 and CDR2 are MNHEY and SMNVEV (reference sequence). The CDR3 covers 14 residues.

The V and J genes are TRBV2 and TRBJ2-3; TRBD1 or TRBD2 may be the D gene (5 bases each). V lost 0 bases and J lost 6, with 16 bases in between. The germline gives CDR1 SNHLY, CDR2 FYNNEI. CDR3 size: 16 residues. CDR3 sequence (DNA): TGTGCCAGCAGTGAAGCGCTGGGACGGGTTAGCGATACGCAGTATTTT. Amino acid sequence: CASSEALGRVSDTQYF.

The chain employs TRBV5-1 and TRBJ2-5, with 7 bases lining up with TRBD2. The CDR3 sequence is 16 residues long. V lost 0 bases to trimming and J lost 5 bases; unmatched junction nucleotides: 10. Per the germline V gene, CDR1 is SGHRS and CDR2 is YFSETQ. The CDR3 DNA sequence: TGCGCCAGCAGCTTGGGCGGCGGGGGAATAGGGGAGACCCAGTACTTC. It yields the protein CASSLGGGGIGETQYF.

The chain recombines TRBV4-3 with TRBJ2-1; D may be TRBD2 (6 bases). CDR1 and CDR2 (germline): LGHNA, YSLEER. V lost 0 bases to trimming and J lost 3 bases, with 18 bases between them. The CDR3 loop spans 18 amino acids. CDR3 region: CASSQDRYTGLIYNEQFF. The DNA of the CDR3 is TGCGCCAGCAGCCAAGATCGCTATACGGGACTCATCTACAATGAGCAGTTCTTC.

The gene calls are TRBV6-5 and TRBJ1-2, with no clear D. Germline CDR1 reads MNHEY; CDR2 reads SVGAGI. V lost 6 bases and J 8 bases, leaving 10 bases between the germline ends. The CDR3 is made up of 11 amino acids. CDR3: CASRRMGGYTF. The CDR3 nucleotides are TGTGCCAGCAGGCGCATGGGGGGCTACACCTTC.

This chain connects TRBV10-2 to TRBJ2-3, with 7 bases that match TRBD2. Germline CDR1 WSHSY, CDR2 SAAADI. V shed 5 bases, J shed 3 bases, and the junction held 20 bases outside the gene matches. CDR3 length: 19 residues. The CDR3 DNA reads TGCGCCAGCAGTAGAAGCCCCTCGTGGGCGGGAGAGAGGACAGATACGCAGTATTTT. This sequence encodes CASSRSPSWAGERTDTQYF.

The gene calls are TRBV6-5 and TRBJ1-3, with D perhaps TRBD1 (6 bases). The CDR3 extends over 14 amino acids. The germline gives CDR1 MNHEY, CDR2 SVGAGI. V lost 6 bases and J lost 4, with 13 bases in between. Here the CDR3 reads CASRTTGSGNTIYF. The CDR3 DNA reads TGTGCCAGCAGAACTACAGGGTCAGGAAACACCATATATTTT.

As concerns this clone: This specimen includes other DNA sequences encoding the same CDR3. The J gene is TRBJ2-3, the V gene TRBV9; the D is unclear. The CDR3 contains 12 residues. Trimming took off 3 bases at V and 3 bases at J, with 5 bases between the two ends. Germline lookup yields CDR1 SGDLS and CDR2 YYNGEE. CDR3 coding DNA: TGTGCCAGCAGCGCCCTAACAGATACGCAGTATTTT. Translation: CASSALTDTQYF.

V and J are TRBV4-3 and TRBJ2-5; 7 nucleotides agree with TRBD2. Germline trimming cut 1 base from V and 4 bases from J; bases unmatched to any gene: 6. The germline gives CDR1 LGHNA, CDR2 YSLEER. This CDR3 is 15 amino acids long. CDR3: CASSQGFGEGETQYF. The CDR3 coding sequence is TGCGCCAGCAGCCAAGGGTTCGGGGAGGGAGAGACCCAGTACTTC.

A few counts support this clone. The J gene is TRBJ1-2, the V gene TRBV30; D remains unclear. V lost 3 bases and J 4 bases, leaving 9 bases between the germline ends. CDR1 GTSNPN and CDR2 SVGIG come from the germline V gene (reference sequence). This CDR3 has 12 residues. CDR3 sequence (DNA): TGTGCCTGGAGCAGCGGGAGCTATGGCTACACCTTC. This gives the protein CAWSSGSYGYTF.

The CDR3 loop reads CASSDTRTSGGAYNEQFF. The CDR3 DNA reads TGCGCCAGCAGCGATACCAGGACTAGCGGGGGGGCCTACAATGAGCAGTTCTTC. The chain links TRBV5-1 to TRBJ2-1; 15 bases are a match to TRBD2. V trimming: 4 bases; J trimming: 2 bases; junction bases outside the gene matches: 7. The CDR3 totals 18 residues. Germline values: CDR1 SGHRS, CDR2 YFSETQ. The full variable domain, with the rest looked up from reference TRBV5-1 and TRBJ2-1, is KAGVTQTPRYLIKTRGQQVTLSCSPISGHRSVSWYQQTPGQGLQFLFEYFSETQRNKGNFPGRFSGRQFSNSRSEMNVSTLELGDSALYLCASSDTRTSGGAYNEQFFGPGTRLTVL.

This chain uses TRBV4-1 with TRBJ2-7; 10 nucleotides match TRBD2. The CDR3 is made up of 15 amino acids. Trimming removed 0 bases from V and 7 bases from J; junction bases left unmatched: 6. Per germline, CDR1 MGHRA and CDR2 YSYEKL. The CDR3 here is CASSQEVELAGEQYF. CDR3 sequence (DNA): TGCGCCAGCAGCCAAGAGGTAGAACTAGCGGGAGAGCAGTACTTC.

The chain combines TRBV5-1 with TRBJ2-1; D possibly corresponds to TRBD1 (6 bases). CDR1 SGHRS and CDR2 YFSETQ come from the germline V gene. Trimming took off 3 bases at V and 8 bases at J, with 15 bases between the two ends. The CDR3 contains 14 residues. DNA of the CDR3: TGCGCCAGCAGCTACCGTAGGACAGACGATGAGCAGTTCTTC. Its protein product is CASSYRRTDDEQFF.

The V and J genes are TRBV6-1 and TRBJ1-6; possible D gene TRBD1, 6 bases. The CDR3 runs 13 residues. CDR1 and CDR2 (germline): MNHNS, SASEGT. Trimming left V 8 bases short and J 10 bases short, with 15 bases between. This CDR3 reads CASGEGHPSPLHF. DNA for the CDR3: TGTGCCAGCGGGGAGGGACATCCATCACCCCTCCACTTT.

This clone has only one observation. This chain links TRBV5-6 with TRBJ2-1; D possibly corresponds to TRBD1 (5 bases). The V gene's germline CDR1 is SGHDT and CDR2 YYEEEE. V lost 6 bases, J lost 4 bases, and 11 bases lay in between. The CDR3 has 13 amino acids. The CDR3, as DNA: TGTGCCAGCACCAACTACAGGTACAATGAGCAGTTCTTC. Its translation is CASTNYRYNEQFF.